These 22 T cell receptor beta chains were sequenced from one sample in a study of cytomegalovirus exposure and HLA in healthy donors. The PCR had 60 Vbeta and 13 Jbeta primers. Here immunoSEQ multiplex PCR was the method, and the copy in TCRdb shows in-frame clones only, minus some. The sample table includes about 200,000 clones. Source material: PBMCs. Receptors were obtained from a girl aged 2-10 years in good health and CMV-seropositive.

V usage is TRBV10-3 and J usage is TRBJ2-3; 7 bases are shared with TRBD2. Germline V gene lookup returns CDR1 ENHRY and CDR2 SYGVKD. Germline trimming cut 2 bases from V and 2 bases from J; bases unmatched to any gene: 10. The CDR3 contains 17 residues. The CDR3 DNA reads TGTGCCATCAGTGAGGGGCAGTTCGGACTAGTCACAGATACGCAGTATTTT. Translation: CAISEGQFGLVTDTQYF.

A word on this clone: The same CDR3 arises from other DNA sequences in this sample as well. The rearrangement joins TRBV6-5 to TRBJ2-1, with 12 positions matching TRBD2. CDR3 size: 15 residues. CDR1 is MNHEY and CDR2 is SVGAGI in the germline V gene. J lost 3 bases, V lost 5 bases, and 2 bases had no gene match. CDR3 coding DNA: TGTGCCAGCAGTAGGACTAGCGGGGACTACAATGAGCAGTTCTTC. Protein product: CASSRTSGDYNEQFF.

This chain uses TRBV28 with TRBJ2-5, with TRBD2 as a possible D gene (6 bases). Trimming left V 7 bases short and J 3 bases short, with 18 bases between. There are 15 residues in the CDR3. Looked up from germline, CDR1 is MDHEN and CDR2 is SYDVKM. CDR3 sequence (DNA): TGTGCCAGCACCCCTGGGTGGGGGGTCGAAGAGACCCAGTACTTC. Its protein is CASTPGWGVEETQYF. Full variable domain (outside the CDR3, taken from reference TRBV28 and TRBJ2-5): DVKVTQSSRYLVKRTGEKVFLECVQDMDHENMFWYRQDPGLGLRLIYFSYDVKMKEKGDIPEGYSVSREKKERFSLILESASTNQTSMYLCASTPGWGVEETQYFGPGTRLLVL.

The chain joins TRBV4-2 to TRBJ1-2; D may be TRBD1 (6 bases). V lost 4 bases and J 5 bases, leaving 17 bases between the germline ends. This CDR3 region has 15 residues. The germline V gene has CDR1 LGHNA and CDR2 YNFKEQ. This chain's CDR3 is CASSPRQLTGYGYTF. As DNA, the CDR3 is TGTGCCAGCAGCCCCCGACAGTTAACAGGGTATGGCTACACCTTC.

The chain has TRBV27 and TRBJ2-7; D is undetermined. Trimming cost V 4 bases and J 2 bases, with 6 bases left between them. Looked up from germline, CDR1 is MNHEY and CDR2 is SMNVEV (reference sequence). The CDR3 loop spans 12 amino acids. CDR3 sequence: CASSSVAYEQYF. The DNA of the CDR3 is TGTGCCAGCAGTTCCGTCGCCTACGAGCAGTACTTC.

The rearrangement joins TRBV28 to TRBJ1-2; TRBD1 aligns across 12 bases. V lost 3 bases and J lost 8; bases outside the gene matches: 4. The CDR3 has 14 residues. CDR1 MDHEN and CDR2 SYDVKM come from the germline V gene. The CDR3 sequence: CASSLGQGADGYTF. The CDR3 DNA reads TGTGCCAGCAGTTTGGGACAGGGGGCAGACGGCTACACCTTC.

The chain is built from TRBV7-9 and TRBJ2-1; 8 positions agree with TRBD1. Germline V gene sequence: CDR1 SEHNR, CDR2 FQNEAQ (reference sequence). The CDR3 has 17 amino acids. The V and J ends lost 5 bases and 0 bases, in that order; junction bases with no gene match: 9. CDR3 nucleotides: TGTGCCAGCAGCCCACCGTTGACAGGGGTCTCCTACAATGAGCAGTTCTTC. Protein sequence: CASSPPLTGVSYNEQFF. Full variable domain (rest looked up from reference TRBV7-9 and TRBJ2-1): DTGVSQNPRHKITKRGQNVTFRCDPISEHNRLYWYRQTLGQGPEFLTYFQNEAQLEKSRLLSDRFSAERPKGSFSTLEIQRTEQGDSAMYLCASSPPLTGVSYNEQFFGPGTRLTVL.

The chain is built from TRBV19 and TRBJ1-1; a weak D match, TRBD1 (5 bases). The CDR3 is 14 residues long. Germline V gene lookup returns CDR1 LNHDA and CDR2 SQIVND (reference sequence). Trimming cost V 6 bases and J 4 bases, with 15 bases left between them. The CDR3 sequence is CASRIRGGSTEAFF. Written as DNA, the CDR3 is TGTGCCAGTAGAATACGGGGGGGATCCACTGAAGCTTTCTTT.

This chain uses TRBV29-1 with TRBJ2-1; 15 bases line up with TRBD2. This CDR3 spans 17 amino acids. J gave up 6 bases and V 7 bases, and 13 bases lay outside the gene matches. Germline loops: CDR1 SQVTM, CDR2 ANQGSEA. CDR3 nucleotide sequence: TGCAGCGGCTCCGGGACTAGCGGGAGGCCGGGGGGCAATGAGCAGTTCTTC. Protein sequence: CSGSGTSGRPGGNEQFF.

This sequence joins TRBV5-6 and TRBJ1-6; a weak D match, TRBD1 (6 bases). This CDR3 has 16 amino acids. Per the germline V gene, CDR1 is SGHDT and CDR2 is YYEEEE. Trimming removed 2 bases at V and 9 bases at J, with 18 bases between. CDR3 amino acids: CASSLGTVATGSPLHF. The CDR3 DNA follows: TGTGCCAGCAGCTTAGGGACGGTGGCGACAGGTTCACCCCTCCACTTT.

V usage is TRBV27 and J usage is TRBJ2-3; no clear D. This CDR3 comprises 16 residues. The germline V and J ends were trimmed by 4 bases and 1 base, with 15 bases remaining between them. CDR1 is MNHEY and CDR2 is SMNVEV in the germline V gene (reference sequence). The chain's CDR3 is CASSSFLFRGTDTQYF. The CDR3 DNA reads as TGTGCCAGCAGTTCATTCTTATTTCGAGGCACAGATACGCAGTATTTT.

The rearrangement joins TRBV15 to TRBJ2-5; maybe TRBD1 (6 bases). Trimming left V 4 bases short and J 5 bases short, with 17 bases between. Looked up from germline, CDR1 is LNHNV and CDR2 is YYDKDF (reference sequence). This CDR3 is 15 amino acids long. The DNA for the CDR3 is TGTGCCACCAGCATGACAGGCGCGATTGATGAGACCCAGTACTTC. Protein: CATSMTGAIDETQYF.

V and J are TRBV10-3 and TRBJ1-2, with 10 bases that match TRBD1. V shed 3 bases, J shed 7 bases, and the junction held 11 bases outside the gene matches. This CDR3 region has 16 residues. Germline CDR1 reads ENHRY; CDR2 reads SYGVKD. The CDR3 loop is CAISDLAGQGDFGYTF. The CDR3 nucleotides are TGTGCCATCAGTGACCTTGCCGGACAGGGGGATTTTGGCTACACCTTC.

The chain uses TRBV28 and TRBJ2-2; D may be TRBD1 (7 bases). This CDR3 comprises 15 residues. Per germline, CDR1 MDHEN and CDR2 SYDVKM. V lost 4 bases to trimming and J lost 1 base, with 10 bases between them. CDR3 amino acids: CASSSQGGNTGELFF. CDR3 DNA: TGTGCCAGCAGTTCTCAGGGGGGGAACACCGGGGAGCTGTTTTTT.

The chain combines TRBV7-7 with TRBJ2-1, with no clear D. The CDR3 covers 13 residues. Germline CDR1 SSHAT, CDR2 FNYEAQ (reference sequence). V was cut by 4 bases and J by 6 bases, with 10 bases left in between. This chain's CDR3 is CASSSELRNEQFF. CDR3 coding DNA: TGTGCCAGCAGCTCTGAGCTCCGCAATGAGCAGTTCTTC.

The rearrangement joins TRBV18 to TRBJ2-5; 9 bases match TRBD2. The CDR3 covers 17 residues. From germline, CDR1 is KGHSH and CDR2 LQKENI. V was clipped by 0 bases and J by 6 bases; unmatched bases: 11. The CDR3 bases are TGTGCCAGCTCACCACCCGAGGATGCGGGAGGGAGAAAGACCCAGTACTTC. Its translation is CASSPPEDAGGRKTQYF.

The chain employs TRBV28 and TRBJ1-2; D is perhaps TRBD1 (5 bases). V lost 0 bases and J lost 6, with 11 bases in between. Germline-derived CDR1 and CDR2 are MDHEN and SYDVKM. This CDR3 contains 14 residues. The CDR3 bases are TGTGCCAGCAGTTTATGGGGGGGAGGGGATGGCTACACCTTC. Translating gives CASSLWGGGDGYTF.

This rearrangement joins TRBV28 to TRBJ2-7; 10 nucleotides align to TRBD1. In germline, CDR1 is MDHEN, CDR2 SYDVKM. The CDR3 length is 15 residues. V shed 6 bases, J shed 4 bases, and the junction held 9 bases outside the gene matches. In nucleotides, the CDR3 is TGTGCCAGCAGGCACGGGGACAGGGGTTTATACGAGCAGTACTTC. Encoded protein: CASRHGDRGLYEQYF.

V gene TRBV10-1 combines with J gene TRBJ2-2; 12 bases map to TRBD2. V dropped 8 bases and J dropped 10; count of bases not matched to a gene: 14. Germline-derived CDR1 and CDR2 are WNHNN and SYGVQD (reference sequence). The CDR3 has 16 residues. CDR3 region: CASGPAGLAGLEELFF. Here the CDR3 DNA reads TGCGCCAGCGGACCTGCAGGACTAGCGGGATTGGAGGAGCTGTTTTTT.

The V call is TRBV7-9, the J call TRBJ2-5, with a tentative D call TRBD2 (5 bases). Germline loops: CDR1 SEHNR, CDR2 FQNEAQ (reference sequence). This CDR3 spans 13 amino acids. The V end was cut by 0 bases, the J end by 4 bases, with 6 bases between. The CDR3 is CASSLAGVETQYF. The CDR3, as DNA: TGTGCCAGCAGCTTAGCGGGAGTAGAGACCCAGTACTTC.

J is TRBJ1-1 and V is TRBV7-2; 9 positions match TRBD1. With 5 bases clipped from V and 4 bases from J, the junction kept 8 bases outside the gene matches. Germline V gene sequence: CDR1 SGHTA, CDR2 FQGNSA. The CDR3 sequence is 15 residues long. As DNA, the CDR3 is TGTGCCAGCAGCCGGGCACCGGGACAGGGCACTGAAGCTTTCTTT. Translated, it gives CASSRAPGQGTEAFF.

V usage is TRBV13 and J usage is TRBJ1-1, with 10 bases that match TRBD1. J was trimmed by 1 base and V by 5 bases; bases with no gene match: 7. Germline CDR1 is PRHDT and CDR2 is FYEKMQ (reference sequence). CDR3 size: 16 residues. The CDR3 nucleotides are TGTGCCAGCAGCCACCTTGACAGGGGGCGGAACACTGAAGCTTTCTTT. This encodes CASSHLDRGRNTEAFF.